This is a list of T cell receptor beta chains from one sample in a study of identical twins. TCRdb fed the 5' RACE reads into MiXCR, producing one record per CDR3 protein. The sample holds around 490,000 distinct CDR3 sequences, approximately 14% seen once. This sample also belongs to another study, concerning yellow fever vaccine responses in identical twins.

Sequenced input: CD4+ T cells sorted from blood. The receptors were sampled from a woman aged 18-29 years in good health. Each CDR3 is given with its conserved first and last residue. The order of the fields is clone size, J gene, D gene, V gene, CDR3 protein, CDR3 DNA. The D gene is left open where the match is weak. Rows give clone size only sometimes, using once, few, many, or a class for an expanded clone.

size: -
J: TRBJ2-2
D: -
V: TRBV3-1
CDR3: CASSQVVPGDTGELFF
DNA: TGTGCCAGCAGCCAAGTGGTACCAGGGGACACCGGGGAGCTGTTTTTT

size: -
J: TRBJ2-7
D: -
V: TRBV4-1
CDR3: CASSQYRDGTYEQYF
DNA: TGCGCCAGCAGCCAATACCGGGACGGAACCTACGAGCAGTACTTC

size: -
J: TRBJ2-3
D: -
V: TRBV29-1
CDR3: CSVDIPTDTQYF
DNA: TGCAGCGTTGACATACCCACAGATACGCAGTATTTT

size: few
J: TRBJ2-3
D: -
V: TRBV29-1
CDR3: CSGGRGFGTDTQYF
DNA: TGCAGCGGGGGTCGGGGATTCGGCACAGATACGCAGTATTTT

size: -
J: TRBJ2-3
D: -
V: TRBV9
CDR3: CASRDAGDTQYF
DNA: TGTGCCAGCAGGGATGCTGGGGATACGCAGTATTTT

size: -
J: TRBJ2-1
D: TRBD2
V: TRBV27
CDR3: CASSARGLADNEQFF
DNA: TGTGCCAGCAGTGCTCGCGGACTAGCGGACAATGAGCAGTTCTTC

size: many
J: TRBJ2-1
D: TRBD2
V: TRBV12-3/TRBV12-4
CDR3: CASSSTAERGDYNEQFF
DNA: TGTGCCAGCAGTTCTACAGCCGAGCGGGGGGATTACAATGAGCAGTTCTTC

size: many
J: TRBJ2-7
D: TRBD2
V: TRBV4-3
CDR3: CASSQDLASGRIHPSYEQYF
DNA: TGCGCCAGCAGCCAAGATCTGGCTAGCGGGAGGATTCATCCTTCCTACGAGCAGTACTTC

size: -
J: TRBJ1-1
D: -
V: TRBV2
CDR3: CASSELGFNTEAFF
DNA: TGTGCCAGCAGCGAATTGGGATTTAACACTGAAGCTTTCTTT

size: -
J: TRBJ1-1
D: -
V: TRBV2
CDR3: CASKIGTVMNTEAFF
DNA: TGTGCCAGCAAAATCGGGACTGTCATGAACACTGAAGCTTTCTTT

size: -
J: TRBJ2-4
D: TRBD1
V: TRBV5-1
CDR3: CASGTGAGPNIQYF
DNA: TGCGCCAGCGGAACAGGGGCCGGACCAAACATTCAGTACTTC

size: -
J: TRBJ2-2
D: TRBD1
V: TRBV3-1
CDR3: CACSLRTGALYTGELFF
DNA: TGTGCCTGCAGCCTCCGGACAGGGGCATTATACACCGGGGAGCTGTTTTTT

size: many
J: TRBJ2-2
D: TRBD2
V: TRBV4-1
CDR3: CASTLNAAGGIDGELFF
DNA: TGCGCCAGCACCCTAAACGCAGCGGGAGGAATTGACGGGGAGCTGTTTTTT

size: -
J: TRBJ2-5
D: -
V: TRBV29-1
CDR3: CSVAEETQYF
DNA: TGCAGCGTTGCTGAAGAGACCCAGTACTTC

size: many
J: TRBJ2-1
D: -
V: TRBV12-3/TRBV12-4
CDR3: CASGTRRDEQFF
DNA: TGTGCCAGCGGTACCAGGCGAGACGAGCAGTTCTTC

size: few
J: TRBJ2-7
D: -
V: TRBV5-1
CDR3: CASSPDGTYEQYF
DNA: TGCGCCAGCAGCCCGGACGGAACCTACGAGCAGTACTTC

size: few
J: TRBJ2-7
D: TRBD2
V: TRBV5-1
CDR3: CASSLGSTSDEQYF
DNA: TGCGCCAGCAGCTTGGGGTCTACTAGCGACGAGCAGTACTTC

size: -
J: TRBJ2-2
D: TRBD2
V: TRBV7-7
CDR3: CASSDGTMPSELFF
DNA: TGTGCTAGCAGCGACGGGACTATGCCGTCGGAGCTGTTTTTT

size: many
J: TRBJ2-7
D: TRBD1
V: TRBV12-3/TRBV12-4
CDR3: CASRSYSGQGYEQYF
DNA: TGTGCCAGCAGGTCATATTCGGGACAGGGTTACGAGCAGTACTTC

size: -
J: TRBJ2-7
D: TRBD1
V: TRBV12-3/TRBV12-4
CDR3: CASSYPDRAYEQYF
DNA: TGTGCCAGCAGTTACCCGGACAGGGCTTACGAGCAGTACTTC

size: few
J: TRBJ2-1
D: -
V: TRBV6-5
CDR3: CASSYTPSSSREFF
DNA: TGTGCCAGCAGTTACACACCCTCTAGCTCCCGGGAGTTCTTC

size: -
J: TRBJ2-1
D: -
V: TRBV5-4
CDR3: CASSQPRGNEQFF
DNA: TGTGCCAGCAGCCAGCCACGGGGTAATGAGCAGTTCTTC

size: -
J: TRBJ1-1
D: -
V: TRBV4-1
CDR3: CASSQGSPQPYEAFF
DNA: TGCGCCAGCAGCCAAGGCTCTCCACAGCCGTATGAAGCTTTCTTT

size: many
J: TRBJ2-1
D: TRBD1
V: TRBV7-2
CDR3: CASSFDRVDQFF
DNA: TGTGCCAGCAGCTTCGACAGGGTTGATCAGTTCTTC

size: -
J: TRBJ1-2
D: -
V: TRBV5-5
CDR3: CASSLEQATGGYTF
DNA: TGTGCCAGCAGCTTGGAACAGGCCACGGGTGGCTACACCTTC

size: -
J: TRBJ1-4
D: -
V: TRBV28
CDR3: CASTTPGRNEKLFF
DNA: TGTGCCAGCACGACCCCCGGACGTAATGAAAAACTGTTTTTT

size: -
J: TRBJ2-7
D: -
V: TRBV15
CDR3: CATSREMTRGPYEQYF
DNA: TGTGCCACCAGCAGAGAAATGACTAGGGGGCCCTACGAGCAGTACTTC

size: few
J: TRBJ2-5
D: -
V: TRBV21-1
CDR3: CASSSLYGTRRGETQYF
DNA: TGTGCCAGCAGCAGCCTATATGGGACTAGGAGAGGGGAGACCCAGTACTTC

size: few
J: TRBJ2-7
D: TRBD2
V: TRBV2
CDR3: CASDLAGGPYEQYF
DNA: TGTGCCAGCGACCTAGCGGGGGGGCCCTACGAGCAGTACTTC

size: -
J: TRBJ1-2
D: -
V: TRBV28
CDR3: CASSQTAYGYTF
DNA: TGTGCCAGCAGTCAGACAGCCTATGGCTACACCTTC

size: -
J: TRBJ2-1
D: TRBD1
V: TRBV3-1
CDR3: CASSRQGGQQFF
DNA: TGTGCCAGCAGCCGACAGGGCGGGCAGCAGTTCTTC

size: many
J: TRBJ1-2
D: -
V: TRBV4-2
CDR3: CASSQDRKAEGYTF
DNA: TGTGCCAGCAGCCAAGACCGGAAAGCTGAGGGCTACACCTTC

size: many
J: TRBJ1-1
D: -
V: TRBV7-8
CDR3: CASSLRQIGGEAFF
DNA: TGTGCCAGCAGCTTACGACAGATCGGAGGTGAAGCTTTCTTT

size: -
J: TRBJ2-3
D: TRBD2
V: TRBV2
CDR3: CASTYREGPSTDTQYF
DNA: TGTGCCAGCACTTATCGGGAGGGACCTAGCACAGATACGCAGTATTTT

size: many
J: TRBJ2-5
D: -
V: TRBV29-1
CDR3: CSVVGLARLQETQYF
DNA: TGCAGCGTTGTCGGGCTAGCGAGACTACAAGAGACCCAGTACTTC

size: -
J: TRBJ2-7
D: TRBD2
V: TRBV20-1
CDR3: CSASLAGLSLSYEQYF
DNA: TGCAGTGCCTCACTAGCGGGCCTATCCCTCTCCTACGAGCAGTACTTC

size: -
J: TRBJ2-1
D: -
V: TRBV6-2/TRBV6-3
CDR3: CASTARRNEQFF
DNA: TGTGCCAGCACGGCTAGGCGCAATGAGCAGTTCTTC

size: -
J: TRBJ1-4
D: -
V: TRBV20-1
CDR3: CSASAGTNEKLFF
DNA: TGCAGTGCTAGCGCGGGTACTAATGAAAAACTGTTTTTT

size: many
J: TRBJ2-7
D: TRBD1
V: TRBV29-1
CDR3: CSAGRDRGYEQYF
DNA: TGCAGCGCGGGCCGGGACAGGGGGTACGAGCAGTACTTC

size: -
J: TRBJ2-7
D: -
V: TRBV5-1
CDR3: CASSLDTGKPYEQYF
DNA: TGCGCCAGCAGCTTGGATACAGGGAAACCCTACGAGCAGTACTTC

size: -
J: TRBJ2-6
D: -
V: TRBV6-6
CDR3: CATEGAGANVLTF
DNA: TGTGCCACCGAGGGGGCTGGGGCCAACGTCCTGACTTTC

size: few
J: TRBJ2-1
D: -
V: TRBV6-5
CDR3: CASSYKGQNTYNEQFF
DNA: TGTGCCAGCAGTTACAAAGGACAGAATACCTACAATGAGCAGTTCTTC

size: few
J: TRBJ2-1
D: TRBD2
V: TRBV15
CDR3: CATSRETSGTYNEQFF
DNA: TGTGCCACCAGCAGAGAGACTAGCGGCACGTACAATGAGCAGTTCTTC

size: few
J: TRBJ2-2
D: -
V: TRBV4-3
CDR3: CASSQDQGRITGELFF
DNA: TGCGCCAGCAGCCAAGATCAGGGCAGGATCACCGGGGAGCTGTTTTTT

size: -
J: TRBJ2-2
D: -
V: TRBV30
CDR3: CAHPPTGRNTGELFF
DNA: TGTGCCCATCCCCCAACAGGGCGGAACACCGGGGAGCTGTTTTTT

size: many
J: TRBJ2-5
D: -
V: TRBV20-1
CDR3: CSALEMVDQETQYF
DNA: TGCAGTGCTTTAGAGATGGTGGACCAAGAGACCCAGTACTTC

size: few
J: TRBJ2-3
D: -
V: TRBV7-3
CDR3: CASSLSYYTDTQYF
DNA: TGTGCCAGCAGCTTAAGCTACTACACAGATACGCAGTATTTT

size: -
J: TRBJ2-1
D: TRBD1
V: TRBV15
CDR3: CATSSRQGNYNEQFF
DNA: TGTGCCACCAGCTCCCGACAGGGCAACTACAATGAGCAGTTCTTC

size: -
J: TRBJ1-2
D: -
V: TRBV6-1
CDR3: CASRLRALSGGYTF
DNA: TGTGCCAGCAGACTCCGGGCCCTTAGCGGGGGCTACACCTTC

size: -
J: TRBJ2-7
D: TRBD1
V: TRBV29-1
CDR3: CSVTTGPYEQYF
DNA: TGCAGCGTTACGACAGGGCCCTACGAGCAGTACTTC

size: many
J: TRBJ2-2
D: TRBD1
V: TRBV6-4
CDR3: CASSDSGTGRNTGELFF
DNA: TGTGCCAGCAGTGACTCTGGGACAGGGAGGAACACCGGGGAGCTGTTTTTT

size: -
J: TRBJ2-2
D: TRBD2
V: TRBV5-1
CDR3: CASSLLAEASGELFF
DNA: TGCGCCAGCAGCTTACTAGCGGAGGCGAGCGGGGAGCTGTTTTTT

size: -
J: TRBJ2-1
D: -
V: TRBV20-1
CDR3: CSARIPPGNEQFF
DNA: TGCAGTGCTAGAATCCCCCCGGGGAATGAGCAGTTCTTC